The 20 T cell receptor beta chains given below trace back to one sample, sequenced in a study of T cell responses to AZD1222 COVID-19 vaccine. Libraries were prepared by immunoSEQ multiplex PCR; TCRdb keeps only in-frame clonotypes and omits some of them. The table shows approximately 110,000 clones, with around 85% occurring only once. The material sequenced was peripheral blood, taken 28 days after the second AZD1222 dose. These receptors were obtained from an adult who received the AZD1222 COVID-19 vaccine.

In nucleotides, the CDR3 is TGTGCCAGTTTCCCTGGGGATAATTCACCCCTCCACTTT. This sequence encodes CASFPGDNSPLHF. The chain is built from TRBV28 and TRBJ1-6; D unclear. The germline V gene has CDR1 MDHEN and CDR2 SYDVKM. This CDR3 contains 13 residues. V shed 9 bases and J shed 5 bases, with 11 bases lying between them.

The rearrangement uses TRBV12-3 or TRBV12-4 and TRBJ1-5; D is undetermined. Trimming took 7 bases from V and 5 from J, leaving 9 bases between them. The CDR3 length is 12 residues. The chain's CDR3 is CASTRGDQPQHF. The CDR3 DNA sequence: TGTGCCAGCACCCGCGGGGATCAGCCCCAGCATTTT.

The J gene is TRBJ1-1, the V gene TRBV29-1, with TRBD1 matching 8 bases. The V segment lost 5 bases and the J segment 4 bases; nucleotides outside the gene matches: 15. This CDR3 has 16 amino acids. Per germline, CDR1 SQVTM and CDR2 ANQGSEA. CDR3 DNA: TGCAGCGTTATCCCCGGGGCAGGGGGCTGGGGCACTGAAGCTTTCTTT. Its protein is CSVIPGAGGWGTEAFF.

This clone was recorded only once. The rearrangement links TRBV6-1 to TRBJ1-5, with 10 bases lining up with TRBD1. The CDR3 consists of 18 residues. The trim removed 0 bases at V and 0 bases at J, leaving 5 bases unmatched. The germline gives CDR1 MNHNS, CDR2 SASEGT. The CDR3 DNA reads TGTGCCAGCAGTGAAGCGGGGACAGGGGTACATAGCAATCAGCCCCAGCATTTT. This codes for CASSEAGTGVHSNQPQHF.

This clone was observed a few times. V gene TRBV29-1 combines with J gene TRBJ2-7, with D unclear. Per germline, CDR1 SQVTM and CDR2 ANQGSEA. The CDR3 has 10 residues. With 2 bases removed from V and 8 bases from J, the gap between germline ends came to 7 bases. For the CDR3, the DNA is TGCAGCGTTGAACAGGAAAAGCAGTACTTC. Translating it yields CSVEQEKQYF.

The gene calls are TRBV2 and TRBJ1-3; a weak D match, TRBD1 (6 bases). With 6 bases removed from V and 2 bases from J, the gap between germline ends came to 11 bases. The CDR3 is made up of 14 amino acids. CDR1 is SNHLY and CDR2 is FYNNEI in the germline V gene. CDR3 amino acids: CASRRTVTGNTIYF. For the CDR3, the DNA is TGTGCCAGCAGACGGACAGTAACTGGAAACACCATATATTTT. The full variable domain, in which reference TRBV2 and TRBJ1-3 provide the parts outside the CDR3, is EPEVTQTPSHQVTQMGQEVILRCVPISNHLYFYWYRQILGQKVEFLVSFYNNEISEKSEIFDDQFSVERPDGSNFTLKIRSTKLEDSAMYFCASRRTVTGNTIYFGEGSWLTVV.

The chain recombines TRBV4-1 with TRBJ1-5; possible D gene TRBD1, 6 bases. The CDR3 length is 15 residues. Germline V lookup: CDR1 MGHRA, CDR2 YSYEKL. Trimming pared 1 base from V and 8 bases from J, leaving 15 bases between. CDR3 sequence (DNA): TGCGCCAGCAGCCAAGGACAGGACTCCCTTGAGCCCCAGCATTTT. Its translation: CASSQGQDSLEPQHF.

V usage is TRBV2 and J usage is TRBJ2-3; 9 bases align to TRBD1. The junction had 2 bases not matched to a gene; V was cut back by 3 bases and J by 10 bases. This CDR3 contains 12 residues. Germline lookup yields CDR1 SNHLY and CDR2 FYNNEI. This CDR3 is CASSDGDRAQYF. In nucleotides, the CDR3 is TGTGCCAGCAGTGATGGGGACAGGGCGCAGTATTTT.

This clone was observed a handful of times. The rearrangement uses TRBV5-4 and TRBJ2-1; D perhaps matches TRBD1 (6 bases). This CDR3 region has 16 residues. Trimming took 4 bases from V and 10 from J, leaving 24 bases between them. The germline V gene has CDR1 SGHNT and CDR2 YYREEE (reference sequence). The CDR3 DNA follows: TGTGCCAGCAGCCTCTCACCCAGGGGAAGGAAGGGGGAGCAGTTCTTC. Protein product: CASSLSPRGRKGEQFF.

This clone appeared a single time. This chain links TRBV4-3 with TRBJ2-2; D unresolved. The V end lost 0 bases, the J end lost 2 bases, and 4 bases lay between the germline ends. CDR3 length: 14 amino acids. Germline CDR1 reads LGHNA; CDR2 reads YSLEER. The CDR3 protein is CASSQEFNTGELFF. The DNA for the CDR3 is TGCGCCAGCAGCCAAGAGTTTAACACCGGGGAGCTGTTTTTT.

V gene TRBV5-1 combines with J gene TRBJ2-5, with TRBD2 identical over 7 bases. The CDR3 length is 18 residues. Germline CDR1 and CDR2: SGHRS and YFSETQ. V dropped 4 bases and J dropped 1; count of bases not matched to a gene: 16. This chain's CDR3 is CASSPGMSGDLLQETQYF. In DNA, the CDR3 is TGCGCCAGCAGCCCGGGTATGAGCGGGGACCTCCTCCAAGAGACCCAGTACTTC.

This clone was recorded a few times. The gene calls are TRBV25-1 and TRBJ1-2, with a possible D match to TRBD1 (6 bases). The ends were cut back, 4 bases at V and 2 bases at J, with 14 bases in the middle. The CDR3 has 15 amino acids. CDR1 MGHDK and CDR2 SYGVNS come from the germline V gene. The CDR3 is CASSAQGQGNYGYTF. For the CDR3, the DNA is TGTGCCAGCAGTGCCCAAGGGCAGGGGAACTATGGCTACACCTTC.

The CDR3 is CASSVTGRYQETQYF. In DNA form, the CDR3 reads TGTGCCAGCAGCGTGACAGGGAGGTACCAAGAGACCCAGTACTTC. This chain joins TRBV9 and TRBJ2-5; D might be TRBD1 (7 bases). The germline V gene has CDR1 SGDLS and CDR2 YYNGEE. The CDR3 sequence is 15 residues long. V shed 2 bases and J shed 0 bases, with 11 bases lying between them.

CDR3 DNA: TGTGCCTGGAATCGTCTTTCCCCCACTGAAGCTTTCTTT. Translated, it gives CAWNRLSPTEAFF. The rearrangement links TRBV30 to TRBJ1-1; D gene unclear. The CDR3 length is 13 residues. The V end lost 4 bases, the J end lost 4 bases, and 13 bases lay between the germline ends. Germline V gene data show CDR1 as GTSNPN and CDR2 as SVGIG (reference sequence).

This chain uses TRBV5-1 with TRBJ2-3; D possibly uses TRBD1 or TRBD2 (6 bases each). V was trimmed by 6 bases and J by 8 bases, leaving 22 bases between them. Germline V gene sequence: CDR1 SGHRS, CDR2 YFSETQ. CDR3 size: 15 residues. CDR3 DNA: TGCGCCAGCAATACGGACGGGGGCTCCGGAGGTACGCAGTATTTT. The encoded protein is CASNTDGGSGGTQYF.

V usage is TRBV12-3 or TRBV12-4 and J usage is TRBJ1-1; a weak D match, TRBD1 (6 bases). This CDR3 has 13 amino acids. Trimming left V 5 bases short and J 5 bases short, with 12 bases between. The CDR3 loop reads CASSGQTQTEAFF. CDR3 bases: TGTGCCAGCAGTGGACAGACGCAGACTGAAGCTTTCTTT.

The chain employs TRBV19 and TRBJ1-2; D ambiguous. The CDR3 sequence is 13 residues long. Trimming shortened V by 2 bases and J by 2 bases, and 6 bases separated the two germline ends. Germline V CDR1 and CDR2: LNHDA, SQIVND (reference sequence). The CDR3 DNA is TGTGCCAGTAGTATAAACGGAAACTATGGCTACACCTTC. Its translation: CASSINGNYGYTF.

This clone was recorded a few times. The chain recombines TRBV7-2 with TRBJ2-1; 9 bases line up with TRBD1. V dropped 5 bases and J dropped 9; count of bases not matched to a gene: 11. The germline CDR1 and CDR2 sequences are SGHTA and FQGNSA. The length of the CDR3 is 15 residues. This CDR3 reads CASSITGGSYSEQFF. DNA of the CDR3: TGTGCCAGCAGCATTACAGGGGGCTCGTATAGTGAGCAGTTCTTC. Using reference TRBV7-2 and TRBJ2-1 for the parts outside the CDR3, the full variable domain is GAGVSQSPSNKVTEKGKDVELRCDPISGHTALYWYRQSLGQGLEFLIYFQGNSAPDKSGLPSDRFSAERTGGSVSTLTIQRTQQEDSAVYLCASSITGGSYSEQFFGPGTRLTVL.

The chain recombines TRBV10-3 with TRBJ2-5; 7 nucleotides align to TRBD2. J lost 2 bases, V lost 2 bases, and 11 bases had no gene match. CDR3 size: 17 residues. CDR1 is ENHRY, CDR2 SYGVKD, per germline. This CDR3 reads CAISERASGGGQETQYF. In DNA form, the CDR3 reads TGTGCCATCAGTGAGAGGGCTAGCGGTGGGGGGCAAGAGACCCAGTACTTC.

CDR3 loop: CASRERRSYNEQFF. DNA for the CDR3: TGTGCCAGCAGGGAGCGGCGCTCCTACAATGAGCAGTTCTTC. This sequence joins TRBV2 and TRBJ2-1, with a tentative D call TRBD2 (5 bases). The V gene lost 6 bases and the J gene lost 0 bases, with 9 bases spanning the gap. Germline V gene sequence: CDR1 SNHLY, CDR2 FYNNEI. This CDR3 region has 14 residues.